These 17 T cell receptor beta chains came from one sample sequenced in a study of identical twins. MiXCR was run by TCRdb on the 5' RACE reads, yielding one entry per CDR3 protein. Of roughly 220,000 distinct CDR3 sequences in the sample, 6.5% were seen once. The sample was also linked to a second study, of T cells expressing NK-cell markers.

Sequenced sample: CD8+ T cells sorted from blood. The receptors shown here come from a woman between 18 and 29 years old in good health.

The table lists this clonotype with many counts. The gene calls are TRBV7-2 and TRBJ2-7, with 10 bases that match TRBD2. The V and J ends lost 5 bases and 2 bases, in that order; junction bases with no gene match: 0. This CDR3 spans 13 amino acids. Germline CDR1 SGHTA, CDR2 FQGNSA. As DNA, the CDR3 is TGTGCCAGCAGCGGACTAGCGGCCTACGAGCAGTACTTC. Translated, it gives CASSGLAAYEQYF.

This clonotype was picked up many times. This rearrangement joins TRBV7-9 to TRBJ2-7, with a tentative D call TRBD1 (5 bases). The CDR3 spans 13 residues. V shed 3 bases and J shed 3 bases, with 9 bases lying between them. The germline CDR1 and CDR2 sequences are SEHNR and FQNEAQ (reference sequence). The CDR3 DNA reads TGTGCCAGCAGCTTCCGACAGAGCTACGAGCAGTACTTC. This sequence encodes CASSFRQSYEQYF.

Many counts were recorded for this clonotype. This sequence joins TRBV5-5 and TRBJ2-2; D not certain. The germline V and J ends were trimmed by 4 bases and 2 bases, with 9 bases remaining between them. This CDR3 is built from 14 residues. Germline CDR1 SGHKS, CDR2 YYEKEE (reference sequence). In DNA, the CDR3 is TGTGCCAGCAGCCTACGAATTAACACCGGGGAGCTGTTTTTT. Translating it yields CASSLRINTGELFF.

This clonotype was seen more than once but under ten times. The genes are TRBV9 and TRBJ2-7; TRBD2 might be the D (5 bases). CDR1 and CDR2 from the germline V gene are SGDLS and YYNGEE. CDR3 length equals 14 residues. The V gene lost 4 bases and the J gene lost 4 bases, with 15 bases spanning the gap. The CDR3 spells CASSPPNGEYEQYF. In nucleotides, the CDR3 is TGTGCCAGCAGCCCCCCAAATGGGGAGTACGAGCAGTACTTC.

The chain employs TRBV12-3 or TRBV12-4 and TRBJ2-1; D ambiguous. V was trimmed by 5 bases and J by 10 bases, leaving 15 bases between them. There are 13 residues in the CDR3. The CDR3 region is CASSLYWFGEQFF. In DNA form, the CDR3 reads TGTGCCAGCAGTCTTTATTGGTTTGGGGAGCAGTTCTTC.

This clonotype has at least ten counts. This CDR3 is CASSQGGGVNIQYF. The CDR3 DNA reads as TGTGCCAGCAGCCAAGGGGGAGGGGTGAACATTCAGTACTTC. V and J are TRBV9 and TRBJ2-4, with a possible D match to TRBD2 (7 bases). Germline V gene sequence: CDR1 SGDLS, CDR2 YYNGEE. Trimming shortened V by 4 bases and J by 7 bases, and 15 bases separated the two germline ends. This CDR3 has 14 amino acids.

This clonotype was seen a few times. The V call is TRBV12-5, the J call TRBJ1-5, with TRBD1 as a possible D gene (6 bases). The CDR3 is 17 residues long. Germline CDR1 reads LGHNT; CDR2 reads FRNRAP. The V end lost 7 bases, the J end lost 0 bases, and 19 bases lay between the germline ends. CDR3 nucleotides: TGTGCTAGTGTTTCCTTCGGGGGCTCATCTAGCAATCAGCCCCAGCATTTT. Amino acid sequence: CASVSFGGSSSNQPQHF.

The chain links TRBV6-1 to TRBJ2-6; D is possibly TRBD1 or TRBD2 (5 bases each). V was clipped by 11 bases and J by 1 base, with 9 bases between them. The CDR3 is 13 amino acids. CDR1 and CDR2 from the germline V gene are MNHNS and SASEGT. The CDR3 spells CAVEGSGANVLTF. CDR3 DNA sequence: TGTGCCGTCGAGGGGTCTGGGGCCAACGTCCTGACTTTC.

The rearrangement links TRBV6-2 or TRBV6-3 to TRBJ2-1, with unresolved D. V was clipped by 2 bases and J by 6 bases, with 14 bases between them. The CDR3 loop spans 15 amino acids. Germline CDR1 reads MNHEY; CDR2 reads SVGEGT. Here the CDR3 reads CASSYISGPSNEQFF. CDR3 DNA: TGTGCCAGCAGTTACATATCGGGTCCCAGCAATGAGCAGTTCTTC.

The chain uses TRBV29-1 and TRBJ2-7; 14 nucleotides line up with TRBD2. Germline CDR1 SQVTM, CDR2 ANQGSEA. With V trimmed by 7 bases and J by 0 bases, 11 bases remained unmatched. This CDR3 has 17 amino acids. The CDR3 region is CSAGPGLAGASSYEQYF. As DNA, the CDR3 is TGCAGCGCCGGACCGGGACTAGCGGGAGCAAGCTCCTACGAGCAGTACTTC.

This clonotype was seen repeatedly, ten times or more. This sequence joins TRBV12-3 or TRBV12-4 and TRBJ2-1, with 8 bases matching TRBD1. The trim removed 6 bases at V and 6 bases at J, leaving 10 bases unmatched. The CDR3 is 15 amino acids. The CDR3 DNA reads TGTGCCAGCAGGCTTACAGGGGGTGGGGGCAATGAGCAGTTCTTC. Translating gives CASRLTGGGGNEQFF.

The chain has TRBV7-9 and TRBJ2-1; tentatively, D is TRBD2 (5 bases). Deletions cut 10 bases from V and 8 bases from J, with 18 bases between. Germline values: CDR1 SEHNR, CDR2 FQNEAQ (reference sequence). The CDR3 sequence is 13 residues long. Here the CDR3 DNA reads TGTGCCATCATAGAAGCGGCGATAGATGAGCAGTTCTTC. It encodes CAIIEAAIDEQFF.

The chain couples TRBV6-7 to TRBJ2-7; no clear D gene. TRBV6-7 qualifies as an ORF whose function is uncertain. This CDR3 is built from 11 residues. V lost 7 bases to trimming and J lost 7 bases, with 11 bases between them. The CDR3 region has the DNA TGTGCCAGCACACCTGCGTGGGAGCAGTACTTC. Translated, it gives CASTPAWEQYF.

This chain joins TRBV11-1 and TRBJ2-1; either TRBD1 or TRBD2 may fit D (5 bases each). Germline assignment: CDR1 SGHAT and CDR2 FQDESV (reference sequence). The CDR3 runs 19 residues. V was shortened by 5 bases and J by 8 bases, with 31 bases between the two germline ends. DNA of the CDR3: TGTGCCAGCAGCACCTACGATCATTCCCGGGCCCAGAGGGGCTATGAGCAGTTCTTC. This gives the protein CASSTYDHSRAQRGYEQFF.

This clonotype has only a few counts. The chain links TRBV12-3 or TRBV12-4 to TRBJ2-7; no clear D. CDR3 size: 12 residues. V lost 6 bases and J lost 6, with 12 bases in between. CDR3: CASSPRSAEQYF. The CDR3 DNA reads TGTGCCAGCAGCCCCCGGTCTGCCGAGCAGTACTTC.

This chain links TRBV9 with TRBJ2-3, with TRBD2 matching 14 bases. Germline V gives CDR1 SGDLS, CDR2 YYNGEE. Losses at the gene ends were 3 bases for V and 2 bases for J; bases not matched to a gene: 5. This CDR3 contains 17 residues. The CDR3 DNA reads TGTGCCAGCAGCGCCGGACTAGCGGGGGGAACCACAGATACGCAGTATTTT. Protein sequence: CASSAGLAGGTTDTQYF.

This clonotype was observed many times. The genes are TRBV7-9 and TRBJ1-2; no clear D. V was trimmed by 1 base and J by 5 bases, leaving 14 bases between them. CDR1 SEHNR and CDR2 FQNEAQ come from the germline V gene (reference sequence). The CDR3 covers 15 residues. The chain's CDR3 is CASSLVGVPRYGYTF. The DNA of the CDR3 is TGTGCCAGCAGCTTAGTCGGGGTACCGCGATATGGCTACACCTTC.